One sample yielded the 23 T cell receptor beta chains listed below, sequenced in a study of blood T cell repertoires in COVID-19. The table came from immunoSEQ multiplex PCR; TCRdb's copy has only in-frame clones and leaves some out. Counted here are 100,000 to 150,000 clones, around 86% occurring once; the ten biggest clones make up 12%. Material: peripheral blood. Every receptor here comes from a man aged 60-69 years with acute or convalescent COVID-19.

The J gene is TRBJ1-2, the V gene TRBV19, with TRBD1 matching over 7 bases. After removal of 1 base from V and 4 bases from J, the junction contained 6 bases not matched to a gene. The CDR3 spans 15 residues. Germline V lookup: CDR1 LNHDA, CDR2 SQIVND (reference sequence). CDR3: CASSIAHDRVYGYTF. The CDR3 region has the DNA TGTGCCAGTAGTATAGCTCATGACAGGGTCTATGGCTACACCTTC.

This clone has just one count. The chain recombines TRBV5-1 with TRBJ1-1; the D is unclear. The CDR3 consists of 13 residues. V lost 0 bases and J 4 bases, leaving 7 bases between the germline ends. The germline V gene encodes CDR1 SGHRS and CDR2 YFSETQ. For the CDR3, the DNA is TGCGCCAGCAGCTTGGGCGGGTTCACTGAAGCTTTCTTT. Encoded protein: CASSLGGFTEAFF.

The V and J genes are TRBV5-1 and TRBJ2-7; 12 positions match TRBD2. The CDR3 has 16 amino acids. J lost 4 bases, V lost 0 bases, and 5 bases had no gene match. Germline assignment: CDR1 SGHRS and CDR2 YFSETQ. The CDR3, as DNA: TGCGCCAGCAGCTTGGCTCCGACTAGCGGGAGATACGAGCAGTACTTC. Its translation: CASSLAPTSGRYEQYF.

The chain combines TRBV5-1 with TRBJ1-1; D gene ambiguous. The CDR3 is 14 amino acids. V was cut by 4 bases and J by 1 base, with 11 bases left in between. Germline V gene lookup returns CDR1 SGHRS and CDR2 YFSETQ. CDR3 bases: TGCGCCAGCAGCCAATGGCCCAGGAACACTGAAGCTTTCTTT. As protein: CASSQWPRNTEAFF.

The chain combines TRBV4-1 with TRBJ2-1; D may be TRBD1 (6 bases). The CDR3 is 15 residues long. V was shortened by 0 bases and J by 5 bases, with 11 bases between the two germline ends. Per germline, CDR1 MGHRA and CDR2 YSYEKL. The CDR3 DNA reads TGCGCCAGCAGCCAAGAGGGGACAAGGGACAATGAGCAGTTCTTC. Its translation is CASSQEGTRDNEQFF.

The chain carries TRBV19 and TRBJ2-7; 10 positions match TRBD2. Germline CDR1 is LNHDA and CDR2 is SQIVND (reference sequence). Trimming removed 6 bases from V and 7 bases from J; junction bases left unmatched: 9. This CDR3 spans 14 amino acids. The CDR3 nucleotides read TGTGCCAGTAGGAAGTCTAGCGGGAGAGTAGAGCAGTACTTC. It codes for CASRKSSGRVEQYF. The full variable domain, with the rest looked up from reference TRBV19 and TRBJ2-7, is DGGITQSPKYLFRKEGQNVTLSCEQNLNHDAMYWYRQDPGQGLRLIYYSQIVNDFQKGDIAEGYSVSREKKESFPLTVTSAQKNPTAFYLCASRKSSGRVEQYFGPGTRLTVT.

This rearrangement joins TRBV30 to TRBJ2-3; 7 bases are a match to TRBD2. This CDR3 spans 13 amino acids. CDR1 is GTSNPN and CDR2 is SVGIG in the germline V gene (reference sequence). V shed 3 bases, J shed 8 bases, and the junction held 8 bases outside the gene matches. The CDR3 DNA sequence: TGTGCCTGGAGGGAGGCGGGAGCGGGTACGCAGTATTTT. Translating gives CAWREAGAGTQYF.

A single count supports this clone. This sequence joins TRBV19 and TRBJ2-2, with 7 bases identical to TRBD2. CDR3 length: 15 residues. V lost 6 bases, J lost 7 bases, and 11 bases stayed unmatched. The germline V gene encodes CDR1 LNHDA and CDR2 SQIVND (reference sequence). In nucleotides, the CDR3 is TGTGCCAGTAGAAGTCGGCTAGCGGTGGTCGGGGAGCTGTTTTTT. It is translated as CASRSRLAVVGELFF. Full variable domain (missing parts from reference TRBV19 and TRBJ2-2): DGGITQSPKYLFRKEGQNVTLSCEQNLNHDAMYWYRQDPGQGLRLIYYSQIVNDFQKGDIAEGYSVSREKKESFPLTVTSAQKNPTAFYLCASRSRLAVVGELFFGEGSRLTVL.

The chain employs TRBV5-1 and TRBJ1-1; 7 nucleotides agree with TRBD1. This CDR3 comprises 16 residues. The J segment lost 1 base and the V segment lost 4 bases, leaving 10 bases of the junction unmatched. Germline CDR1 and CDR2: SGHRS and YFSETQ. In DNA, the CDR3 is TGCGCCAGCAGCCCAACCGCCGGGACAGAGAACACTGAAGCTTTCTTT. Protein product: CASSPTAGTENTEAFF.

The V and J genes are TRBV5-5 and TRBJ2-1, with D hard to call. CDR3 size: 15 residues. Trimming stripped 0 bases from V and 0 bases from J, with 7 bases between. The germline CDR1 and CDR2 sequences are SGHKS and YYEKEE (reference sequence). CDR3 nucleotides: TGTGCCAGCAGCTTGGCCGCAGACTCCTACAATGAGCAGTTCTTC. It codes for CASSLAADSYNEQFF.

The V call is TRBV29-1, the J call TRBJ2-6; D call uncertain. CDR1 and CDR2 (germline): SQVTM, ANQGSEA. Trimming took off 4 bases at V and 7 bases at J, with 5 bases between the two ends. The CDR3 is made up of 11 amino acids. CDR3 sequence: CSVGVANVLTF. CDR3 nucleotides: TGCAGCGTTGGAGTTGCCAACGTCCTGACTTTC.

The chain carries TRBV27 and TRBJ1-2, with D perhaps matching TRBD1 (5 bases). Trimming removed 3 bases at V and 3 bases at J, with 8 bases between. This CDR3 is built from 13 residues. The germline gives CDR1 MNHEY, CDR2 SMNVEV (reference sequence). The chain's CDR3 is CASSFREDYGYTF. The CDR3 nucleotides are TGTGCCAGCAGTTTCAGGGAGGACTATGGCTACACCTTC.

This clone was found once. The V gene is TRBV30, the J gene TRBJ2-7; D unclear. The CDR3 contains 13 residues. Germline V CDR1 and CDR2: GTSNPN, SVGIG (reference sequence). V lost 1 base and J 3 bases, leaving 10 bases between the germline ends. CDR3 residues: CAWSGAVRYEQYF. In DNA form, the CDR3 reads TGTGCCTGGAGTGGTGCGGTTCGCTACGAGCAGTACTTC.

CDR3 sequence: CASSHDRGLQPQHF. CDR3 DNA sequence: TGTGCCAGCAGCCACGACAGGGGGCTTCAGCCCCAGCATTTT. The V call is TRBV7-2, the J call TRBJ1-5; 10 bases are a match to TRBD1. The CDR3 spans 14 residues. V was clipped by 5 bases and J by 6 bases; unmatched bases: 4. CDR1 is SGHTA, CDR2 FQGNSA, per germline.

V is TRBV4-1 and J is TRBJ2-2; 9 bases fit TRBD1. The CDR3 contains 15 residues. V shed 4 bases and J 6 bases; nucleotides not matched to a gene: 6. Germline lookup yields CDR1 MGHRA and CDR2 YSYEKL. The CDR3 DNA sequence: TGCGCCAGCAGCCTACGGGACAGGGACCCCGGGGAGCTGTTTTTT. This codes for CASSLRDRDPGELFF.

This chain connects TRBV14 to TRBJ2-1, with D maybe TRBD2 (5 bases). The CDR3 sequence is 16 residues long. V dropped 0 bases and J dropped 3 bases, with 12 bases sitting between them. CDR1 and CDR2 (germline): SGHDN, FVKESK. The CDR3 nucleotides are TGTGCCAGCAGCCAAGACCGGGGTGGGGACTACAATGAGCAGTTCTTC. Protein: CASSQDRGGDYNEQFF.

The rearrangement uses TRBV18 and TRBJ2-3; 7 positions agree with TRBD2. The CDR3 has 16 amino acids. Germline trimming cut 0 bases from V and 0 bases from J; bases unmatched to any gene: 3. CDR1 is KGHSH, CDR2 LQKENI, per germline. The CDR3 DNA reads TGTGCCAGCTCACCACCAAGCGGGGTTAGCACAGATACGCAGTATTTT. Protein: CASSPPSGVSTDTQYF.

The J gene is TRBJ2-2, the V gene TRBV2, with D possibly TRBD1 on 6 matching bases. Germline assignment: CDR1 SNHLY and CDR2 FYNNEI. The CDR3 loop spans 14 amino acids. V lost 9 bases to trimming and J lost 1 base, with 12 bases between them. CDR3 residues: CASYRAQNTGELFF. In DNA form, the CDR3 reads TGTGCCAGTTACAGGGCTCAGAACACCGGGGAGCTGTTTTTT.

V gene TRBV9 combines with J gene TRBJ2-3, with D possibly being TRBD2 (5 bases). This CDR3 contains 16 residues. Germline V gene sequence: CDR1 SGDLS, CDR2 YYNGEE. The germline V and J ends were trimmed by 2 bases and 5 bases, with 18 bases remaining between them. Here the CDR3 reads CASSVFTSPQVDTQYF. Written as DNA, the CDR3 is TGTGCCAGCAGCGTTTTTACTAGTCCTCAGGTAGATACGCAGTATTTT.

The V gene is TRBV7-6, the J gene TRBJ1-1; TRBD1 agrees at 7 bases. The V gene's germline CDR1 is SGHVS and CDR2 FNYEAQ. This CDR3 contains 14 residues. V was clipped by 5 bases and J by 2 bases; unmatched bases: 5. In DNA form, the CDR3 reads TGTGCCAGCAGCGCGTACAGGGGAAACACTGAAGCTTTCTTT. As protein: CASSAYRGNTEAFF.

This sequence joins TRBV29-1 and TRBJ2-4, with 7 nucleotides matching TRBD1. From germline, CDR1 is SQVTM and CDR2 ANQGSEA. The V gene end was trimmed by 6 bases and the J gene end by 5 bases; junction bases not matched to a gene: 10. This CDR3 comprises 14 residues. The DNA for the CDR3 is TGCAGCGTCTCGGACAGGTTTGAAGAAAACATTCAGTACTTC. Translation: CSVSDRFEENIQYF.

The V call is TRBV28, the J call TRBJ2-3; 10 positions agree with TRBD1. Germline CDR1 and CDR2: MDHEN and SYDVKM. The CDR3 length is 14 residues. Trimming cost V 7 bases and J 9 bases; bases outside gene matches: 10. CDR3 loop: CASTSGTGVATQYF. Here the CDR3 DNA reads TGTGCCAGCACCTCCGGGACAGGGGTTGCGACGCAGTATTTT.

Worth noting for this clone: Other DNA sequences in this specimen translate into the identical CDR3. CDR3 residues: CASSLNRGNTEAFF. The CDR3 DNA reads as TGCGCCAGCAGCTTGAACAGGGGGAACACTGAAGCTTTCTTT. The V call is TRBV5-1, the J call TRBJ1-1; 7 nucleotides align to TRBD1. The V gene end was trimmed by 1 base and the J gene end by 1 base; junction bases not matched to a gene: 1. The CDR3 extends over 14 amino acids. CDR1 and CDR2 (germline): SGHRS, YFSETQ.